A selection of T cell receptor beta chains follows, all from one sample in a study of T cell responses to AZD1222 COVID-19 vaccine. This table comes from immunoSEQ multiplex PCR, and its TCRdb copy is limited to in-frame clones, with some not included. The table lists approximately 160,000 clones, about nine tenths of them singletons. The sample was peripheral blood, taken on day 0 of AZD1222 vaccination. The receptors originated from an adult in good health. Each CDR3 is given with its conserved first and last residue. A D gene is named only where the DNA matches it firmly. Not all rows give a size; the values are once, few, many and, for expanded clones, a class.

v_gene: TRBV3-1/TRBV3-2
abundance: -
j_gene: TRBJ2-3
d_gene: -
CDR3nt: TGTGCCAGCAGCCAAACTCGGGCAGATACGCAGTATTTT
CDR3aa: CASSQTRADTQYF

v_gene: TRBV19
abundance: -
j_gene: TRBJ2-2
d_gene: -
CDR3nt: TGTGCCAGTAGTGGCTACTTAGATACCGGGGAGCTGTTTTTT
CDR3aa: CASSGYLDTGELFF

v_gene: TRBV30
abundance: -
j_gene: TRBJ1-4
d_gene: -
CDR3nt: TGTGCCTGGAGTGTTTGGGGGCGGGATGAAAAACTGTTTTTT
CDR3aa: CAWSVWGRDEKLFF

v_gene: TRBV19
abundance: -
j_gene: TRBJ2-5
d_gene: TRBD1
CDR3nt: TGTGCCAGTAGTACCTGGACAGGGGTTCTCCAAGAGACCCAGTACTTC
CDR3aa: CASSTWTGVLQETQYF

v_gene: TRBV2
abundance: -
j_gene: TRBJ2-7
d_gene: -
CDR3nt: TGTGCCAGCACCGAGACTGACAACTCCTACGAGCAGTACTTC
CDR3aa: CASTETDNSYEQYF

v_gene: TRBV6-2/TRBV6-3
abundance: few
j_gene: TRBJ2-6
d_gene: -
CDR3nt: TGTGCCAGCAGTTTGGCCTCTGGGGCCAACGTCCTGACTTTC
CDR3aa: CASSLASGANVLTF

v_gene: TRBV5-6
abundance: -
j_gene: TRBJ2-1
d_gene: -
CDR3nt: TGTGCCAGCAGCTTCAGCCCCAGTTCCTACAATGAGCAGTTCTTC
CDR3aa: CASSFSPSSYNEQFF

v_gene: TRBV3-1/TRBV3-2
abundance: -
j_gene: TRBJ1-2
d_gene: TRBD1
CDR3nt: TGTGCCAGCAGCGCCCGACAGGGCTATGGCTACACCTTC
CDR3aa: CASSARQGYGYTF

v_gene: TRBV14
abundance: -
j_gene: TRBJ2-3
d_gene: TRBD2
CDR3nt: TGTGCCAGCAGCCAAGTCAGACTAGCGGGGGGGCCAAATACGCAGTATTTT
CDR3aa: CASSQVRLAGGPNTQYF

v_gene: TRBV5-1
abundance: -
j_gene: TRBJ2-1
d_gene: -
CDR3nt: TGCGCCAGCAGCACCGAGGGGACGTTGAGGCGGGGAGTAAATGAGCAGTTCTTC
CDR3aa: CASSTEGTLRRGVNEQFF

v_gene: TRBV7-9
abundance: -
j_gene: TRBJ1-1
d_gene: -
CDR3nt: TGTGCCAGCAGCTTAAGCAGGGGTGAAGCTTTCTTT
CDR3aa: CASSLSRGEAFF

v_gene: TRBV18
abundance: -
j_gene: TRBJ2-7
d_gene: TRBD1
CDR3nt: TGTGCCAGCTCACCAAAGAGACAGGGGTTCGAGCAGTACTTC
CDR3aa: CASSPKRQGFEQYF

v_gene: TRBV19
abundance: -
j_gene: TRBJ1-1
d_gene: -
CDR3nt: TGTGCCAGTAGTATGGGAGGGGGGAACACTGAAGCTTTCTTT
CDR3aa: CASSMGGGNTEAFF

v_gene: TRBV9
abundance: -
j_gene: TRBJ2-3
d_gene: TRBD2
CDR3nt: TGTGCCAGCAGTTCCGGGACTACCCCGAGCACAGATACGCAGTATTTT
CDR3aa: CASSSGTTPSTDTQYF

v_gene: TRBV9
abundance: -
j_gene: TRBJ1-6
d_gene: -
CDR3nt: TGTGCCAGCAGCGTAGAAGGACGGAATTCACCCCTCCACTTT
CDR3aa: CASSVEGRNSPLHF

v_gene: TRBV14
abundance: -
j_gene: TRBJ1-5
d_gene: -
CDR3nt: TGTGCCAGCAGTCCCACGGAGACAGGTCGAGATAGCAATCAGCCCCAGCATTTT
CDR3aa: CASSPTETGRDSNQPQHF

v_gene: TRBV6-5
abundance: once
j_gene: TRBJ1-6
d_gene: -
CDR3nt: TGTGCCAGCAGTTACGAGAGCTCCTATAATTCACCCCTCCACTTT
CDR3aa: CASSYESSYNSPLHF

v_gene: TRBV15
abundance: once
j_gene: TRBJ2-7
d_gene: -
CDR3nt: TGTGCCACCAGCACCGGGCTCTCCTACGAGCAGTACTTC
CDR3aa: CATSTGLSYEQYF

v_gene: TRBV29-1
abundance: -
j_gene: TRBJ2-1
d_gene: -
CDR3nt: TGCAGCGTCGCCCCCCGGGTTCCCTACAATGAGCAGTTCTTC
CDR3aa: CSVAPRVPYNEQFF

v_gene: TRBV6-5
abundance: -
j_gene: TRBJ1-2
d_gene: -
CDR3nt: TGTGCCAGCAGTTACCCCGGGGCTTATGGCTACACCTTC
CDR3aa: CASSYPGAYGYTF

v_gene: TRBV11-2
abundance: once
j_gene: TRBJ2-2
d_gene: -
CDR3nt: TGTGCCAGCAGCTTAGAGCAGCACACCGGGGAGCTGTTTTTT
CDR3aa: CASSLEQHTGELFF

v_gene: TRBV9
abundance: -
j_gene: TRBJ2-2
d_gene: -
CDR3nt: TGTGCCAGCAGCCAGGAGGTGGCCACCGGGGAGCTGTTTTTT
CDR3aa: CASSQEVATGELFF

v_gene: TRBV10-3
abundance: -
j_gene: TRBJ1-2
d_gene: -
CDR3nt: TGTGCCATCAGTGACAGCAGAACTAACTATGGCTACACCTTC
CDR3aa: CAISDSRTNYGYTF

v_gene: TRBV5-8
abundance: -
j_gene: TRBJ2-5
d_gene: TRBD1
CDR3nt: TGTGCCAGCAGCAGAGACAGGGGAGAGACCCAGTACTTC
CDR3aa: CASSRDRGETQYF

v_gene: TRBV11-3
abundance: -
j_gene: TRBJ2-3
d_gene: -
CDR3nt: TGTGCCAGCAGCTTAGGCGTGGGAAATACGCAGTATTTT
CDR3aa: CASSLGVGNTQYF

v_gene: TRBV4-3
abundance: -
j_gene: TRBJ2-1
d_gene: TRBD2
CDR3nt: TGCGCCAGCAGCCAAGATCTGGGGCTAGCGGGGGGAAACAATGAGCAGTTCTTC
CDR3aa: CASSQDLGLAGGNNEQFF

v_gene: TRBV29-1
abundance: -
j_gene: TRBJ2-2
d_gene: -
CDR3nt: TGCAGCGTTGGAAAGAACACCGGGGAGCTGTTTTTT
CDR3aa: CSVGKNTGELFF

v_gene: TRBV4-3
abundance: -
j_gene: TRBJ1-5
d_gene: TRBD1
CDR3nt: TGCGCCAGCAGCGCCGGGACAGGGGGGGCTCAGCCCCAGCATTTT
CDR3aa: CASSAGTGGAQPQHF

v_gene: TRBV5-6
abundance: -
j_gene: TRBJ1-5
d_gene: -
CDR3nt: TGTGCCAGCAGCCGGGGGACGGTTCATCAGCCCCAGCATTTT
CDR3aa: CASSRGTVHQPQHF

v_gene: TRBV3-1/TRBV3-2
abundance: -
j_gene: TRBJ2-3
d_gene: -
CDR3nt: TGTGCCAGCAGCCAAGATCGGGTCCTAACTAGCACAGATACGCAGTATTTT
CDR3aa: CASSQDRVLTSTDTQYF

v_gene: TRBV7-6
abundance: -
j_gene: TRBJ1-6
d_gene: -
CDR3nt: TGTGCCAGCAGCACCGCACAGGGACCTAATTCACCCCTCCACTTT
CDR3aa: CASSTAQGPNSPLHF

v_gene: TRBV5-6
abundance: -
j_gene: TRBJ2-5
d_gene: -
CDR3nt: TGTGCCAGCAGCCAATCCAAGGAGACCCAGTACTTC
CDR3aa: CASSQSKETQYF

v_gene: TRBV4-1
abundance: -
j_gene: TRBJ1-2
d_gene: -
CDR3nt: TGCGCCAGCAGCCAAGAAGAGGGAGCAGTCTGGTATGGCTACACCTTC
CDR3aa: CASSQEEGAVWYGYTF

v_gene: TRBV5-6
abundance: -
j_gene: TRBJ1-2
d_gene: TRBD1
CDR3nt: TGTGCTAGTCTGGGACAGGGGACGTTCTATGGCTACACCTTC
CDR3aa: CASLGQGTFYGYTF

v_gene: TRBV19
abundance: -
j_gene: TRBJ2-3
d_gene: TRBD2
CDR3nt: TGTGCCAGTAGAGAGTTTAGCGGGGGGCGCACAGATACGCAGTATTTT
CDR3aa: CASREFSGGRTDTQYF

v_gene: TRBV27
abundance: -
j_gene: TRBJ2-6
d_gene: TRBD1
CDR3nt: TGTGCCAGCAGGGGAAGGGGGCGAGGGGCCAACGTCCTGACTTTC
CDR3aa: CASRGRGRGANVLTF

v_gene: TRBV3-1/TRBV3-2
abundance: -
j_gene: TRBJ1-4
d_gene: -
CDR3nt: TGTGCCAGCAGCCAAGGCCCAGGATCCAATGAAAAACTGTTTTTT
CDR3aa: CASSQGPGSNEKLFF

v_gene: TRBV30
abundance: -
j_gene: TRBJ2-7
d_gene: TRBD2
CDR3nt: TGTGCCTGGGACGGACTAGCGGCCGGCGACGAGCAGTACTTC
CDR3aa: CAWDGLAAGDEQYF

v_gene: TRBV5-4
abundance: -
j_gene: TRBJ2-7
d_gene: TRBD2
CDR3nt: TGTGCCAGCAGCTTACTAGTAGCGGGGGGGCCGTACGAGCAGTACTTC
CDR3aa: CASSLLVAGGPYEQYF

v_gene: TRBV5-1
abundance: -
j_gene: TRBJ1-2
d_gene: TRBD1
CDR3nt: TGCGCCAGCAGCTTGGCCGGGACAGACCCTCACTATGGCTACACCTTC
CDR3aa: CASSLAGTDPHYGYTF

v_gene: TRBV5-1
abundance: -
j_gene: TRBJ1-1
d_gene: -
CDR3nt: TGCGCCAGCAGCTTCGGCAGGGGGAACACTGAAGCTTTCTTT
CDR3aa: CASSFGRGNTEAFF

v_gene: TRBV9
abundance: -
j_gene: TRBJ1-1
d_gene: TRBD1
CDR3nt: TGTGCCAGCAGCACAGGGGTGAACACTGAAGCTTTCTTT
CDR3aa: CASSTGVNTEAFF

v_gene: TRBV7-3
abundance: -
j_gene: TRBJ2-2
d_gene: -
CDR3nt: TGTGCCAGCAGCTTAAAAGTGTCCGGGGAGCTGTTTTTT
CDR3aa: CASSLKVSGELFF